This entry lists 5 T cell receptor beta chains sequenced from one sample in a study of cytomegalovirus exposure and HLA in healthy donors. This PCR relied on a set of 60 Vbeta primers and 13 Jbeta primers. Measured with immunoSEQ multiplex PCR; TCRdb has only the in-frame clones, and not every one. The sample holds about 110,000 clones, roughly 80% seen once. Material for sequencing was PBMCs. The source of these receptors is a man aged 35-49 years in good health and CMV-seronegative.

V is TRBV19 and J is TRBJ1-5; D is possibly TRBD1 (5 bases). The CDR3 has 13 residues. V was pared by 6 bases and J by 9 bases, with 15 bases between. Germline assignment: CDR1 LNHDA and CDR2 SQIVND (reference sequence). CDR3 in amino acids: CASSQGFLGPQHF. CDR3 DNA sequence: TGTGCCAGTAGCCAGGGCTTCCTGGGGCCCCAGCATTTT.

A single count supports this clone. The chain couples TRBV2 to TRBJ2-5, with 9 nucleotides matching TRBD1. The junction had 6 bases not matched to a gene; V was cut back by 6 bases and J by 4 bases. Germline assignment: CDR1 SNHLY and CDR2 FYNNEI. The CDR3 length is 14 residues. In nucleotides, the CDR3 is TGTGCCAGCAGACGAGGGACAGGGTCAGAGACCCAGTACTTC. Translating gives CASRRGTGSETQYF. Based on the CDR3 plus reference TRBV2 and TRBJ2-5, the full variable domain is EPEVTQTPSHQVTQMGQEVILRCVPISNHLYFYWYRQILGQKVEFLVSFYNNEISEKSEIFDDQFSVERPDGSNFTLKIRSTKLEDSAMYFCASRRGTGSETQYFGPGTRLLVL.

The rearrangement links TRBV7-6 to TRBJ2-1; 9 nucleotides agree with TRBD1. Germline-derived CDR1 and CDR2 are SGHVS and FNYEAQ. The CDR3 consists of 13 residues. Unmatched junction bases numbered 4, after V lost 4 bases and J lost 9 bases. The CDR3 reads CASSWTGDGEQFF. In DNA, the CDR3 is TGTGCCAGCAGCTGGACAGGGGATGGTGAGCAGTTCTTC.

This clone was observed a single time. CDR3 nucleotide sequence: TGCGCCAGCAGCTTTTTTTTCGGGGTTTCCGGGGAGCTGTTTTTT. This translates into CASSFFFGVSGELFF. The chain uses TRBV5-1 and TRBJ2-2, with D possibly matching TRBD2 (5 bases). V dropped 2 bases and J dropped 6 bases, with 14 bases sitting between them. In germline, CDR1 is SGHRS, CDR2 YFSETQ. The CDR3 runs 15 residues.

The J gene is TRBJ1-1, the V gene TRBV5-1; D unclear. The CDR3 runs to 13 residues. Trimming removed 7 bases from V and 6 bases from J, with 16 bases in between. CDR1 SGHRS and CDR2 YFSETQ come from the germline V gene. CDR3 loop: CASRISGDAEAFF. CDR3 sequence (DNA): TGCGCCAGCCGGATAAGCGGCGACGCTGAAGCTTTCTTT.